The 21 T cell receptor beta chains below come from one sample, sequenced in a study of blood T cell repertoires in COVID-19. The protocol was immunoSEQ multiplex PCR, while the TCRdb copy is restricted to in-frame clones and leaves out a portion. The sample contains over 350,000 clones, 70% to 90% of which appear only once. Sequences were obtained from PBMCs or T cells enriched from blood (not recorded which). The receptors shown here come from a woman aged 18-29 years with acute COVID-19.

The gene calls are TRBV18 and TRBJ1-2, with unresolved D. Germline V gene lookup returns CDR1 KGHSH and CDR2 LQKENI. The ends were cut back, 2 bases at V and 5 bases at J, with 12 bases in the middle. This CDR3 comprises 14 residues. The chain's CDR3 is CASSPGRGAYGYTF. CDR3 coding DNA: TGTGCCAGCTCACCAGGGCGTGGCGCTTATGGCTACACCTTC.

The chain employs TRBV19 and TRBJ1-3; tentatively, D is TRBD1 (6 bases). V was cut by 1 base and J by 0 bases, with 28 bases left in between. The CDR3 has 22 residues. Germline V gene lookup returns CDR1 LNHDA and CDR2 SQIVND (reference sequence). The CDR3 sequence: CASSIASMDPRRQVPSGNTIYF. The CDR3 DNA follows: TGTGCCAGTAGTATAGCATCCATGGACCCCCGACGACAGGTTCCCTCTGGAAACACCATATATTTT.

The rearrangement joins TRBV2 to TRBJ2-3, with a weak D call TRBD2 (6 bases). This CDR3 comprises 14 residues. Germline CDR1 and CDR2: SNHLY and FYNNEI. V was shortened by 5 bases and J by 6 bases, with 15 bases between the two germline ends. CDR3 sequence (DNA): TGTGCCAGCAGTAGAAGGGACTTAGCGGATACGCAGTATTTT. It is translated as CASSRRDLADTQYF.

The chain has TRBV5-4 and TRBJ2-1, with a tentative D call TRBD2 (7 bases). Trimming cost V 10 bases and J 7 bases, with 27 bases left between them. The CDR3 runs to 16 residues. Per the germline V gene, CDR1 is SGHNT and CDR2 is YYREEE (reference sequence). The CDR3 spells CASRKMGGALRNEQFF. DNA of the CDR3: TGTGCCTCCCGAAAGATGGGGGGGGCCCTTCGGAATGAGCAGTTCTTC.

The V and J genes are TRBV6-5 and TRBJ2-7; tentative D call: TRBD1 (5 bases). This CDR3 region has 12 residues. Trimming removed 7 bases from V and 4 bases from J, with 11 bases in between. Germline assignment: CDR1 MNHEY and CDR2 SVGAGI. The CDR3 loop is CASTQGSYEQYF. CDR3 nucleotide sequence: TGTGCCAGCACCCAGGGTTCTTACGAGCAGTACTTC.

The CDR3 is CASKSASGSGANEQFF. The CDR3 DNA follows: TGCGCCAGCAAATCGGCTAGCGGGAGTGGGGCCAATGAGCAGTTCTTC. The chain carries TRBV5-1 and TRBJ2-1, with TRBD2 identical over 10 bases. V lost 6 bases, J lost 6 bases, and 12 bases stayed unmatched. The V gene's germline CDR1 is SGHRS and CDR2 YFSETQ. The CDR3 contains 16 residues.

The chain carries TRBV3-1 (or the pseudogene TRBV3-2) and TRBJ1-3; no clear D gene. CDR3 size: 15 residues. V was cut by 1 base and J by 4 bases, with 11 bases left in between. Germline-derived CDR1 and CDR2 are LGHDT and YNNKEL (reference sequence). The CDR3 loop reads CASSQVAGRGNTIYF. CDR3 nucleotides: TGTGCCAGCAGCCAAGTCGCGGGGAGAGGAAACACCATATATTTT.

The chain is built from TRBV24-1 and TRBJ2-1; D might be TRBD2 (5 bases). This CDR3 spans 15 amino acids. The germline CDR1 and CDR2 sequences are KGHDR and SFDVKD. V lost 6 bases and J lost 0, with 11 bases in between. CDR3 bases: TGTGCCACCAGTAGTCGGGAAAGCTCCTACAATGAGCAGTTCTTC. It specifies CATSSRESSYNEQFF.

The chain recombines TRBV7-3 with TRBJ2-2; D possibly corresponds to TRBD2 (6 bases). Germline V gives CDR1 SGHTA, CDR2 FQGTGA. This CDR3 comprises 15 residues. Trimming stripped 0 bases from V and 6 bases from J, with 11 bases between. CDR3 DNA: TGTGCCAGCAGCTTAACTAGCGGAGGGGCCGGGGAGCTGTTTTTT. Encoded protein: CASSLTSGGAGELFF. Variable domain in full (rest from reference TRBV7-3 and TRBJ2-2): GAGVSQTPSNKVTEKGKYVELRCDPISGHTALYWYRQSLGQGPEFLIYFQGTGAADDSGLPNDRFFAVRPEGSVSTLKIQRTERGDSAVYLCASSLTSGGAGELFFGEGSRLTVL.

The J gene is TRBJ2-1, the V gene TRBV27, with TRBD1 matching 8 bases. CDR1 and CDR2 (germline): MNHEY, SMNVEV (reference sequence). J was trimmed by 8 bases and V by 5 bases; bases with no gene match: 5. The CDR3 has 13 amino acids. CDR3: CASSKQGEDEQFF. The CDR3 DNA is TGTGCCAGCAGTAAACAGGGGGAGGATGAGCAGTTCTTC.

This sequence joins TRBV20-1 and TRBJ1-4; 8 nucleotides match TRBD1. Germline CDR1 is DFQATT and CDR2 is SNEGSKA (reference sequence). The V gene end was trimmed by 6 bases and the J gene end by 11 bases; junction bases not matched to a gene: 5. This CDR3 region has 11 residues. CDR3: CSAYRGEKLFF. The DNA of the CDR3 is TGCAGTGCCTACAGGGGGGAGAAACTGTTTTTT.

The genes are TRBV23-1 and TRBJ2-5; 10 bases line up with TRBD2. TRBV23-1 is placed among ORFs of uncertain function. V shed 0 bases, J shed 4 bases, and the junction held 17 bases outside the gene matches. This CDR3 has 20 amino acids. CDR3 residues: CASSQSFAGLAGAPGETQYF. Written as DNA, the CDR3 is TGCGCCAGCAGTCAATCGTTCGCAGGTCTAGCGGGAGCCCCGGGAGAGACCCAGTACTTC.

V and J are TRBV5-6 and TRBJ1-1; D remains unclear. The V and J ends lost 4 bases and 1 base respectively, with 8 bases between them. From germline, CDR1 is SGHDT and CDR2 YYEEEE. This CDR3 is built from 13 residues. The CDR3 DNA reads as TGTGCCAGCAGCACCGGTTGGAACACTGAAGCTTTCTTT. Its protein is CASSTGWNTEAFF.

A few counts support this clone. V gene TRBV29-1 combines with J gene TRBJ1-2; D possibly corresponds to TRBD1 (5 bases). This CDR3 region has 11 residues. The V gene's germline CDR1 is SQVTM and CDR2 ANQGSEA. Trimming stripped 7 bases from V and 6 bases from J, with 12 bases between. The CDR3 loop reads CSAGAADGYTF. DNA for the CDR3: TGCAGCGCTGGGGCTGCCGATGGCTACACCTTC. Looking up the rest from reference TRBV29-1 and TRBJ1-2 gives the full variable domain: SAVISQKPSRDICQRGTSLTIQCQVDSQVTMMFWYRQQPGQSLTLIATANQGSEATYESGFVIDKFPISRPNLTFSTLTVSNMSPEDSSIYLCSAGAADGYTFGSGTRLTVV.

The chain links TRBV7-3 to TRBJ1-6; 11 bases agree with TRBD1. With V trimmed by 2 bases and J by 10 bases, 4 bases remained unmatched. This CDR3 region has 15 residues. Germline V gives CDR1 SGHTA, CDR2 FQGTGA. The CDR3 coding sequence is TGTGCCAGCAGCTTACGGGACAGGGGGTTATCACCCCTCCACTTT. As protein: CASSLRDRGLSPLHF.

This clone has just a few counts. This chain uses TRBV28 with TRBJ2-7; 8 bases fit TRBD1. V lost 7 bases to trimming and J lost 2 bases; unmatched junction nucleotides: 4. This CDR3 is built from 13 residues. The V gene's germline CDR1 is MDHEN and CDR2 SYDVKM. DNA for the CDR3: TGTGCCAGCACGACAGGGGCCCCCTACGAGCAGTACTTC. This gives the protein CASTTGAPYEQYF.

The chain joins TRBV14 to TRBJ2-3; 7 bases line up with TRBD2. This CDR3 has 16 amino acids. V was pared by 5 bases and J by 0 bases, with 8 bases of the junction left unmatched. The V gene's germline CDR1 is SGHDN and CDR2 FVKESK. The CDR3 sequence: CASSEHTSESTDTQYF. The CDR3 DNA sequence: TGTGCCAGCAGCGAACACACTAGCGAAAGCACAGATACGCAGTATTTT.

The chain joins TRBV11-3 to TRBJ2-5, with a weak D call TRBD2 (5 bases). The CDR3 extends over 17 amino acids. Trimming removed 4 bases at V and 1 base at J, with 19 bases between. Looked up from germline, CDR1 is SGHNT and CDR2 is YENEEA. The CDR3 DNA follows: TGTGCCAGCAGCTCTCCTCTTCGACTACTTTCCCAAGAGACCCAGTACTTC. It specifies CASSSPLRLLSQETQYF.

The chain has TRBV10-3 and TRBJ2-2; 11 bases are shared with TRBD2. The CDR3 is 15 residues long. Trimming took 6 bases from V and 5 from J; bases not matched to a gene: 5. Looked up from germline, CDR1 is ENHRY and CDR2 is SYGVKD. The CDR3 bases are TGTGCCATCAGGCATAGCGGGGGGGAGACCGGGGAGCTGTTTTTT. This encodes CAIRHSGGETGELFF.

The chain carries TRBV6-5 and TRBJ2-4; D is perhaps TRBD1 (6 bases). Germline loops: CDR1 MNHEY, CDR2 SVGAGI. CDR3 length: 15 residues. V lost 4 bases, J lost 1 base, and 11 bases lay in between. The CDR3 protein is CASSLIQGAKNIQYF. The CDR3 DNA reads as TGTGCCAGCAGTTTAATACAGGGCGCCAAAAACATTCAGTACTTC.

As DNA, the CDR3 is TGTGCCAGCAGCCAACCGGGACACGCCGTCTATGGCTACACCTTC. Protein sequence: CASSQPGHAVYGYTF. The V call is TRBV14, the J call TRBJ1-2; D may be TRBD1 (6 bases). Germline CDR1 is SGHDN and CDR2 is FVKESK. This CDR3 has 15 amino acids. Trimming removed 2 bases at V and 4 bases at J, with 14 bases between.